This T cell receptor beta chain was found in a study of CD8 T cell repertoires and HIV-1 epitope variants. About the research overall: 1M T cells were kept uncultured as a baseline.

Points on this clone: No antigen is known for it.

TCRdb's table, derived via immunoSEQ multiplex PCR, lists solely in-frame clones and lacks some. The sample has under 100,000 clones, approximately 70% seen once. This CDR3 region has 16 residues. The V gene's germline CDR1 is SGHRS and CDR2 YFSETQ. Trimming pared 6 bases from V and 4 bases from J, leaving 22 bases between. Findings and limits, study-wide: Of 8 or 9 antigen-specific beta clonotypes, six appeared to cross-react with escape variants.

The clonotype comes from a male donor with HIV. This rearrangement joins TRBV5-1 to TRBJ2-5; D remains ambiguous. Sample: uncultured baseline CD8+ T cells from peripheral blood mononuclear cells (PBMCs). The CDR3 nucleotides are TGCGCCAGCACCGTGACCCCCTCTTTTATGGGAGAGACCCAGTACTTC. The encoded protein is CASTVTPSFMGETQYF.